This record covers a single T cell receptor beta chain. Its antigen has not been determined. Per-base quality was not reported, and no clone a single base away is much larger than it. The immunoSEQ Assay, a bias-controlled multiplex PCR, was used to amplify TCRbeta CDR3 regions from genomic DNA. Turning to the authors' computational methods: The number of nucleated cells in each sample was estimated from the amplification of reference gene primers within the assay. To quantify the absolute abundance of each unique TCRbeta CDR3 rearrangement, sequence reads were collapsed and filtered. For each sample, productive Simpson clonality was calculated by taking the square root of Simpson's diversity index across productive rearrangements. Here the immuneACCESS table is served through TCRdb, limited to in-frame sequences with V and J called. Missing clones are a known gap in these copies; in checked studies unresolved V genes cover under half, and the rest lacks a known reason. V, J and clone size are taken as reported in that table, and D and trimming were inferred from the DNA itself. The sample table holds nearly 250,000 clones, of which 86% were seen once. The top ten clonotypes cover roughly 6.2% of the sample.

One collaborating source in Seattle enrolled patients while the patients were actively infected and followed the patients over time throughout the course of disease. Each collaborating institution followed its own protocols to collect whole blood in K2EDTA tubes. For TCRbeta analysis, collaborator samples were shipped as frozen whole blood, as isolated PBMCs, or as DNA extracted from either sample type. The data derive from a study of blood T cell repertoires in COVID-19 (TCRdb year 2020). In terms of the full investigation: Samples covering the acute and convalescent phases of COVID-19 were provided by collaborators in the United States, Italy and Spain. The prospective study material was composed of cDNA or gDNA derived from T cells, B-cell-depleted T cells, or PBMCs. The dataset comprised deeply sampled blood TCRbeta repertoires from subjects exposed to, actively infected with, or recovered from COVID-19. The repertoires were released in a freely available public database meant as a resource for research on the immune response to SARS-CoV-2. The samples were drawn from the first 160 participants of the ongoing ImmuneRACE study and from 1,254 subjects provided by 6 global collaborators. Nearly every sample came with metadata listing a de-identified subject ID, COVID-19 status, age in years and sex. HLA class I and class II types, where available, came from metadata supplied by the sample provider rather than from assay-based typing. Here is what the overall study found, with its caveats: The quantity of clinical and demographic metadata differed by source and by participant and was supplied without curation.

Including cysteine and phenylalanine, the CDR3 has 16 amino acids. Only CDR3 DNA remains: 48 bases, in frame from the first base. Between the V and J ends, shortened by 4 bases and 1 base respectively, the junction contains 15 bases. CDR1 and CDR2 were assigned from the germline V gene (reference sequence) as LNHDA and SQIVND. The receptor was derived from an elderly woman with COVID-19, enrolled during active disease. Source material: peripheral blood. The V gene is TRBV19 and the J gene is TRBJ2-3; a weak D assignment points to TRBD1 (5 bases agree). The CDR3 reads as follows: CASSKGPGQGTDTQYF. The nucleotides are TGTGCCAGTAGTAAGGGGCCAGGGCAAGGCACAGATACGCAGTATTTT.